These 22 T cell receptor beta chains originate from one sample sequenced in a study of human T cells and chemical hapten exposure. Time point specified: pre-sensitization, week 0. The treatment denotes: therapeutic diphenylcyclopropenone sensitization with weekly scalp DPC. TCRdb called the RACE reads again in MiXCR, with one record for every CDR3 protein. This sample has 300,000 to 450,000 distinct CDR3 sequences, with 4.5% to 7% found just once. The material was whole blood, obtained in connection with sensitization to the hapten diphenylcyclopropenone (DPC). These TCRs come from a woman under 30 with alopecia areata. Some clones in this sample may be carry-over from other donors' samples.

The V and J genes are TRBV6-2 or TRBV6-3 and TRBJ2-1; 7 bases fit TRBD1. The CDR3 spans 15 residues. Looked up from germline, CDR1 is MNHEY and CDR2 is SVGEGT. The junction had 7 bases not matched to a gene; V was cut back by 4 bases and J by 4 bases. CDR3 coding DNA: TGTGCCAGCAGTTCCGCCCGGGACAGTTACAATGAGCAGTTCTTC. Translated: CASSSARDSYNEQFF.

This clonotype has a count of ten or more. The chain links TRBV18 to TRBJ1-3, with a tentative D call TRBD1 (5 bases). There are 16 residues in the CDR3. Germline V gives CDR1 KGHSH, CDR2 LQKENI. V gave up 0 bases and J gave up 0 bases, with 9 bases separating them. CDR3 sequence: CASSPPEGYSGNTIYF. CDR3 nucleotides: TGTGCCAGCTCACCACCGGAGGGGTACTCTGGAAACACCATATATTTT. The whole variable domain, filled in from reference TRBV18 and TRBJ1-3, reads NAGVMQNPRHLVRRRGQEARLRCSPMKGHSHVYWYRQLPEEGLKFMVYLQKENIIDESGMPKERFSAEFPKEGPSILRIQQVVRGDSAAYFCASSPPEGYSGNTIYFGEGSWLTVV.

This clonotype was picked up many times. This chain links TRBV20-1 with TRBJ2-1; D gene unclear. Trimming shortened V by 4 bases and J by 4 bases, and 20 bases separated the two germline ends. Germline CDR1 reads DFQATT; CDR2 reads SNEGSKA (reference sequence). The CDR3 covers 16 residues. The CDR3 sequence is CSAKGVTGGLYNEQFF. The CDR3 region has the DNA TGCAGTGCTAAGGGCGTGACTGGCGGATTATACAATGAGCAGTTCTTC.

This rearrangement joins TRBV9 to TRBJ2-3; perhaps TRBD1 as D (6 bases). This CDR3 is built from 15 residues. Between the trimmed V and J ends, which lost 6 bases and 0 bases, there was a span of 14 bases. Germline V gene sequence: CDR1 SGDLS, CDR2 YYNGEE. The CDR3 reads CASNVGATSTDTQYF. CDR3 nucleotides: TGTGCCAGCAATGTGGGGGCAACTAGCACAGATACGCAGTATTTT.

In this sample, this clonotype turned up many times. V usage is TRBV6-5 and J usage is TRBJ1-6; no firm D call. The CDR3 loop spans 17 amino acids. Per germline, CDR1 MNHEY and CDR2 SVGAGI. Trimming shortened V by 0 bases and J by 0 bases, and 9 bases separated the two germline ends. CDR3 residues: CASSYSGPSSYNSPLHF. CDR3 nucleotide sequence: TGTGCCAGCAGTTACTCTGGGCCGAGCTCCTATAATTCACCCCTCCACTTT.

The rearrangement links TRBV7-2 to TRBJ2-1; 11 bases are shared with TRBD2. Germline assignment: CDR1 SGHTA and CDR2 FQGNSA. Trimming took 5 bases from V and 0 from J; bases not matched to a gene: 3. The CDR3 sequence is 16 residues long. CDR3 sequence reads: CASSLSGGVSYNEQFF. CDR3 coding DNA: TGTGCCAGCAGCCTTAGCGGGGGGGTCTCCTACAATGAGCAGTTCTTC.

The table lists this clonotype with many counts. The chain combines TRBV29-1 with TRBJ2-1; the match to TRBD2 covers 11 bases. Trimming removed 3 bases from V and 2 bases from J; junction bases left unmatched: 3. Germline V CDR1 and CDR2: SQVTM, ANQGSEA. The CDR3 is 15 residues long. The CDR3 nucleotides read TGCAGCGTTGATGCTAGCGGGGGGACCTACAATGAGCAGTTCTTC. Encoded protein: CSVDASGGTYNEQFF.

This CDR3 reads CSGQQSYEQYF. In nucleotides, the CDR3 is TGCAGCGGTCAACAGTCCTACGAGCAGTACTTC. The chain is built from TRBV29-1 and TRBJ2-7; no clear D gene. Germline V CDR1 and CDR2: SQVTM, ANQGSEA. The CDR3 totals 11 residues. V shed 7 bases and J shed 1 base, with 8 bases lying between them.

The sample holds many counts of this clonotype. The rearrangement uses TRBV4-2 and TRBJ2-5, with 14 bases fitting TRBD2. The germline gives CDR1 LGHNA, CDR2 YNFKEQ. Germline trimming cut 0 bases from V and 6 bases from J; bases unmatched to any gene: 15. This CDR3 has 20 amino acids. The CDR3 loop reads CASSQEGTSGGPPAIQTQYF. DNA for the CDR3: TGTGCCAGCAGCCAAGAAGGGACTAGCGGGGGTCCACCCGCAATCCAGACCCAGTACTTC.

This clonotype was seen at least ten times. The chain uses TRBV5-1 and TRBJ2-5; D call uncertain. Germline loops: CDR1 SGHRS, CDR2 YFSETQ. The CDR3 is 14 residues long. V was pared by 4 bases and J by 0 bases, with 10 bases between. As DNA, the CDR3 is TGCGCCAGCAGCCTAGGGTCGGACCAAGAGACCCAGTACTTC. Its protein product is CASSLGSDQETQYF.

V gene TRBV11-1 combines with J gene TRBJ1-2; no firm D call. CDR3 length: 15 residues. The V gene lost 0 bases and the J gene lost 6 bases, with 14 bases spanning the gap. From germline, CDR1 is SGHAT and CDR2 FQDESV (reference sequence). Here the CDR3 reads CASSLAVFEDNGYTF. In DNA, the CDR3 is TGTGCCAGCAGCTTAGCGGTGTTTGAAGACAATGGCTACACCTTC.

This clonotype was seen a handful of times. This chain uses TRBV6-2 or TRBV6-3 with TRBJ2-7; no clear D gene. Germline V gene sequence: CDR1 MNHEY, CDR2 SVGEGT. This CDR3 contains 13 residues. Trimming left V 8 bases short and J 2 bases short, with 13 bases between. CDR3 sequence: CASARTGAYEQYF. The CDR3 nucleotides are TGTGCCAGCGCTCGGACGGGTGCCTACGAGCAGTACTTC.

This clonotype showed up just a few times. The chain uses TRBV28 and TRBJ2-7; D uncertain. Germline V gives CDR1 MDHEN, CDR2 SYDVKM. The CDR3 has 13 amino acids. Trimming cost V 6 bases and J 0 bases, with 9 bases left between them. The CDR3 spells CASSQRFSYEQYF. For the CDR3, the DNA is TGTGCCAGCAGCCAACGCTTCTCCTACGAGCAGTACTTC.

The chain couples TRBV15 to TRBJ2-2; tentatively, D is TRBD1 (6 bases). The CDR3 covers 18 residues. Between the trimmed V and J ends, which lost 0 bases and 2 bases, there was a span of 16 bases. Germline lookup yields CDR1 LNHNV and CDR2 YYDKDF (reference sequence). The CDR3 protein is CATSREPPRGSNTGELFF. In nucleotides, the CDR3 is TGTGCCACCAGCAGAGAGCCCCCCAGGGGATCTAACACCGGGGAGCTGTTTTTT.

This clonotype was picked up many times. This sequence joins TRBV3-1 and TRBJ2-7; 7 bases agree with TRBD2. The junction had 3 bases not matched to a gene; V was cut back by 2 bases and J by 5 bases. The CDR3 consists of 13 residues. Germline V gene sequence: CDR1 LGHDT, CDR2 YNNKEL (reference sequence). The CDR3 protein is CASSQLADHEQYF. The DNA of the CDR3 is TGTGCCAGCAGCCAACTAGCGGACCACGAGCAGTACTTC.

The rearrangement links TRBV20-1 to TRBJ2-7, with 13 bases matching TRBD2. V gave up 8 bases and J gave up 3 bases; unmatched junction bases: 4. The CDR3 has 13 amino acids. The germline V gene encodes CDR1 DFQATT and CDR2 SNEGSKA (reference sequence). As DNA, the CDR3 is TGCAGTACCGGGACTAGCGGGAACTACGAGCAGTACTTC. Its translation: CSTGTSGNYEQYF.

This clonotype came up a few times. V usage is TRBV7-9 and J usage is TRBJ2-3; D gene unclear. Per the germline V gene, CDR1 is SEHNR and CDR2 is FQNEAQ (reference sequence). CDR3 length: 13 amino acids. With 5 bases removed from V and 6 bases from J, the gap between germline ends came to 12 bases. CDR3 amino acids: CASSRFGTDTQYF. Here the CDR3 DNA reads TGTGCCAGCAGCCGTTTTGGAACGGATACGCAGTATTTT. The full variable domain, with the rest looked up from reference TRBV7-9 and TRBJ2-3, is DTGVSQNPRHKITKRGQNVTFRCDPISEHNRLYWYRQTLGQGPEFLTYFQNEAQLEKSRLLSDRFSAERPKGSFSTLEIQRTEQGDSAMYLCASSRFGTDTQYFGPGTRLTVL.

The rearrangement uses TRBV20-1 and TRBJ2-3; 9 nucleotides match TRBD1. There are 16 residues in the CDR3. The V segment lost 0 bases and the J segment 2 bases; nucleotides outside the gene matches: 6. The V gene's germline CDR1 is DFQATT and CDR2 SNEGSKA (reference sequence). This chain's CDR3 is CSARDPRTGATDTQYF. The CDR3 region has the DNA TGCAGTGCTAGAGATCCCAGGACAGGGGCCACAGATACGCAGTATTTT.

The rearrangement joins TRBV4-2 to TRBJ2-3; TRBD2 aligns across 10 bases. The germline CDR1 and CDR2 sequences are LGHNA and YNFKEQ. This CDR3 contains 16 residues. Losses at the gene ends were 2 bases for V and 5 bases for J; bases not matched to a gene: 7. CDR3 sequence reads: CASSQYSGGREDTQYF. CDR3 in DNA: TGTGCCAGCAGCCAATATAGCGGGGGGCGAGAAGATACGCAGTATTTT.

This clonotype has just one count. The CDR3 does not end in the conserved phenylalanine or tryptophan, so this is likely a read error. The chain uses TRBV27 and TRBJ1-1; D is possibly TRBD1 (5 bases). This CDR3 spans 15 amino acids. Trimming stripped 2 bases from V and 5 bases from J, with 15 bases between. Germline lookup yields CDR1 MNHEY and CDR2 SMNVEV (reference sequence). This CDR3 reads CASSLNGGARTEAFS. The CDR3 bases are TGTGCCAGCAGTTTAAACGGGGGAGCGAGGACTGAAGCTTTCTCT.

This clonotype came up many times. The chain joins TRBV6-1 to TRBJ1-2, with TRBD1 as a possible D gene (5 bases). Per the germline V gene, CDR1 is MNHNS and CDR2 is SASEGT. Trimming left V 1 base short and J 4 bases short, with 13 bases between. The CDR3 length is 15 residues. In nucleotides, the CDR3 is TGTGCCAGCAGTGAAGGCTTGGGGCAGATCTATGGCTACACCTTC. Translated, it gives CASSEGLGQIYGYTF.

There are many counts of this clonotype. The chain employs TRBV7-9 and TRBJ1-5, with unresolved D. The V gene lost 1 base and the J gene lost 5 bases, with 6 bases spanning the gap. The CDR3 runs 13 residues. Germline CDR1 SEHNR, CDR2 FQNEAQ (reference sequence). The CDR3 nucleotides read TGTGCCAGCAGCTTAGACAGTTATCAGCCCCAGCATTTT. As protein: CASSLDSYQPQHF.